The source of this T cell receptor (beta chain) is a study of shared clonotypes between healthy human individuals. Concerning this clone itself: Its target is unknown.

Method: immunoSEQ multiplex PCR; TCRdb's copy keeps in-frame clones and lacks some. The repertoire includes roughly 1,600,000 clones, approximately 98.5% of them detected once, and 0.3% to 0.45% sits in the top ten. In germline, CDR1 is PRHDT, CDR2 FYEKMQ (reference sequence). The CDR3 runs 15 residues. J gave up 4 bases and V 5 bases, and 7 bases lay outside the gene matches. Findings of the study overall: The generation probabilities recorded for non-shared clonotypes fell below those of clonotypes shared by all four donors.

Donors, without exception, were Caucasian adults residing in Nashville, Tennessee. This receptor was taken from a man in his thirties or forties in good health. V is TRBV13 and J is TRBJ2-1; 8 bases map to TRBD1. Sequencing used naive CD4+ T cells sorted from blood. Subset reported: CD45RA+ positively selected. CDR3 in DNA: TGTGCCAGCAGCAAGACAGGGGTTCTATACAATGAGCAGTTCTTC. As protein: CASSKTGVLYNEQFF.